These 30 T cell receptor beta chains were all obtained from the same sample, sequenced in a study of blood T cell repertoires in COVID-19. Some clones are missing from TCRdb's copy, which holds only in-frame ones; the method was immunoSEQ multiplex PCR. The table lists about 88,000 clones, more than 85% of them singletons. The sequenced material came from peripheral blood. Receptors were obtained from a man aged 55 to 70 with acute or convalescent COVID-19.

This chain uses TRBV11-1 with TRBJ2-5; perhaps TRBD2 as D (7 bases). Germline V gene data show CDR1 as SGHAT and CDR2 as FQDESV (reference sequence). V was clipped by 0 bases and J by 1 base, with 9 bases between them. The CDR3 is made up of 15 amino acids. This chain's CDR3 is CASSLAGGRQETQYF. CDR3 in DNA: TGTGCCAGCAGCTTAGCGGGGGGGCGCCAAGAGACCCAGTACTTC.

The chain is built from TRBV11-2 and TRBJ2-1; TRBD2 is a possible D gene (6 bases). The CDR3 extends over 13 amino acids. Germline lookup yields CDR1 SGHAT and CDR2 FQNNGV. Trimming stripped 0 bases from V and 9 bases from J, with 9 bases between. As DNA, the CDR3 is TGTGCCAGCAGCTTAGATCGGGGGACTGAGCAGTTCTTC. This codes for CASSLDRGTEQFF.

This chain uses TRBV29-1 with TRBJ2-1; possible D gene TRBD2, 5 bases. The CDR3 extends over 15 amino acids. Trimming stripped 0 bases from V and 7 bases from J, with 16 bases between. Germline V gives CDR1 SQVTM, CDR2 ANQGSEA. CDR3 protein: CSVEEGIGVGNEQFF. The DNA for the CDR3 is TGCAGCGTTGAAGAGGGGATCGGGGTTGGGAATGAGCAGTTCTTC.

The gene calls are TRBV10-3 and TRBJ2-7; 9 bases match TRBD2. V lost 2 bases, J lost 2 bases, and 7 bases stayed unmatched. The CDR3 is made up of 16 amino acids. Germline V gene data show CDR1 as ENHRY and CDR2 as SYGVKD. The CDR3 DNA sequence: TGTGCCATCAGTGAGAGAAGGGCGGGAGGGACCTACGAGCAGTACTTC. Its translation is CAISERRAGGTYEQYF.

The chain links TRBV28 to TRBJ1-6; D unclear. There are 17 residues in the CDR3. Germline V gene lookup returns CDR1 MDHEN and CDR2 SYDVKM. V was pared by 2 bases and J by 9 bases, with 20 bases between. The chain's CDR3 is CASSLTPVQQPPSPLHF. CDR3 sequence (DNA): TGTGCCAGCAGTTTAACCCCTGTCCAACAGCCCCCTTCACCCCTCCACTTT.

This chain links TRBV7-3 with TRBJ2-3; TRBD2 agrees at 7 bases. Germline assignment: CDR1 SGHTA and CDR2 FQGTGA. This CDR3 spans 15 amino acids. V trimming: 2 bases; J trimming: 2 bases; junction bases outside the gene matches: 4. This CDR3 is CASSLLADPTDTQYF. CDR3 sequence (DNA): TGTGCCAGCAGCTTACTAGCGGACCCCACAGATACGCAGTATTTT.

This clone was seen once. The chain has TRBV15 and TRBJ1-5, with a tentative D call TRBD1 (5 bases). Germline CDR1 is LNHNV and CDR2 is YYDKDF (reference sequence). The V end was cut by 1 base, the J end by 3 bases, with 10 bases between. This CDR3 has 15 residues. CDR3 loop: CATSRVAGYNQPQHF. The CDR3 region has the DNA TGTGCCACCAGCAGAGTGGCAGGGTACAATCAGCCCCAGCATTTT. Using reference TRBV15 and TRBJ1-5 for the parts outside the CDR3, the full variable domain is DAMVIQNPRYQVTQFGKPVTLSCSQTLNHNVMYWYQQKSSQAPKLLFHYYDKDFNNEADTPDNFQSRRPNTSFCFLDIRSPGLGDTAMYLCATSRVAGYNQPQHFGDGTRLSIL.

The chain uses TRBV3-1 (or the pseudogene TRBV3-2) and TRBJ2-1; D ambiguous. Per the germline V gene, CDR1 is LGHDT and CDR2 is YNNKEL (reference sequence). CDR3 length: 11 amino acids. V was shortened by 2 bases and J by 8 bases, with 4 bases between the two germline ends. CDR3 in amino acids: CASSQRDEQFF. In DNA, the CDR3 is TGTGCCAGCAGCCAACGAGATGAGCAGTTCTTC.

The sample holds a few counts of this clone. The chain employs TRBV7-9 and TRBJ2-7; 9 positions match TRBD1. CDR1 SEHNR and CDR2 FQNEAQ come from the germline V gene (reference sequence). V gave up 4 bases and J gave up 3 bases; unmatched junction bases: 7. This CDR3 has 15 residues. CDR3 DNA sequence: TGTGCCAGCAGCTCCTCTCCGGGACAGGGCTACGAGCAGTACTTC. Its protein product is CASSSSPGQGYEQYF.

This sequence joins TRBV11-3 and TRBJ1-4, with a tentative D call TRBD1 (6 bases). The length of the CDR3 is 13 residues. Deletions cut 5 bases from V and 8 bases from J, with 12 bases between. Germline CDR1 SGHNT, CDR2 YENEEA. CDR3 protein: CASSAGVGEKLFF. Here the CDR3 DNA reads TGTGCCAGCAGCGCAGGGGTGGGAGAAAAACTGTTTTTT. Combining the CDR3 with reference TRBV11-3 and TRBJ1-4 gives the whole variable domain EAGVVQSPRYKIIEKKQPVAFWCNPISGHNTLYWYLQNLGQGPELLIRYENEEAVDDSQLPKDRFSAERLKGVDSTLKIQPAELGDSAVYLCASSAGVGEKLFFGSGTQLSVL.

The chain has TRBV7-2 and TRBJ1-1; D perhaps matches TRBD1 (5 bases). The germline gives CDR1 SGHTA, CDR2 FQGNSA. V lost 8 bases and J lost 4, with 17 bases in between. This CDR3 has 14 amino acids. CDR3 loop: CASSRAGVGTEAFF. The CDR3 DNA sequence: TGTGCCAGCTCCCGTGCGGGGGTTGGCACTGAAGCTTTCTTT.

The rearrangement joins TRBV9 to TRBJ2-5, with 11 bases lining up with TRBD2. V shed 10 bases, J shed 1 base, and the junction held 9 bases outside the gene matches. Germline CDR1 reads SGDLS; CDR2 reads YYNGEE. There are 15 residues in the CDR3. This CDR3 is CASGKGTSGQETQYF. CDR3 nucleotides: TGTGCCTCCGGAAAGGGGACTAGCGGCCAAGAGACCCAGTACTTC.

The rearrangement links TRBV18 to TRBJ1-3; tentative D call: TRBD1 (6 bases). The V end was cut by 4 bases, the J end by 1 base, with 11 bases between. In germline, CDR1 is KGHSH, CDR2 LQKENI. The CDR3 contains 15 residues. CDR3 in amino acids: CASSRDQGSGNTIYF. CDR3 nucleotide sequence: TGTGCCAGCTCACGAGACCAGGGGTCTGGAAACACCATATATTTT.

The J gene is TRBJ1-6, the V gene TRBV5-8, with 7 bases matching TRBD1. This CDR3 region has 16 residues. The germline V gene encodes CDR1 SGHTS and CDR2 YDEGEE. Trimming took 2 bases from V and 7 from J; bases not matched to a gene: 9. CDR3 sequence: CASSFRDSRGNSPLHF. The CDR3 nucleotides are TGTGCCAGCAGCTTCCGGGACAGTAGAGGGAATTCACCCCTCCACTTT.

This sequence joins TRBV7-6 and TRBJ2-1, with 11 nucleotides matching TRBD2. The CDR3 extends over 15 amino acids. With V trimmed by 6 bases and J by 5 bases, 6 bases remained unmatched. Germline V gene sequence: CDR1 SGHVS, CDR2 FNYEAQ. The CDR3 DNA sequence: TGTGCCAGCAGTCCCGGGACTAGCGGCAACAATGAGCAGTTCTTC. This sequence encodes CASSPGTSGNNEQFF.

V gene TRBV18 combines with J gene TRBJ2-5, with a weak D call TRBD2 (5 bases). V lost 6 bases and J lost 2, with 10 bases in between. The CDR3 is made up of 13 amino acids. The germline V gene has CDR1 KGHSH and CDR2 LQKENI. The CDR3 here is CASSREQQETQYF. The CDR3 DNA reads TGTGCCAGCTCCCGGGAACAGCAAGAGACCCAGTACTTC.

This rearrangement joins TRBV4-1 to TRBJ1-4, with D perhaps TRBD1 (6 bases). CDR1 and CDR2 from the germline V gene are MGHRA and YSYEKL. Trimming removed 3 bases from V and 7 bases from J, with 15 bases in between. This CDR3 is 15 amino acids long. The CDR3 loop is CASSQLQGIGEKLFF. In DNA, the CDR3 is TGCGCCAGCAGCCAGTTACAGGGTATAGGTGAAAAACTGTTTTTT.

This chain links TRBV13 with TRBJ1-4; 10 nucleotides match TRBD1. Germline CDR1 and CDR2: PRHDT and FYEKMQ (reference sequence). J was trimmed by 7 bases and V by 3 bases; bases with no gene match: 5. This CDR3 contains 15 residues. The CDR3 DNA reads as TGTGCCAGCAGCTTCGGGACAGGGGTGGGTGAAAAACTGTTTTTT. It encodes CASSFGTGVGEKLFF.

V and J are TRBV5-1 and TRBJ2-5, with unresolved D. Trimming cost V 0 bases and J 3 bases, with 3 bases left between them. CDR1 and CDR2 (germline): SGHRS, YFSETQ. The CDR3 extends over 12 amino acids. Here the CDR3 reads CASSLAEETQYF. CDR3 nucleotides: TGCGCCAGCAGCTTGGCGGAAGAGACCCAGTACTTC.

The chain has TRBV14 and TRBJ2-1; tentatively, D is TRBD1 (6 bases). Germline lookup yields CDR1 SGHDN and CDR2 FVKESK. The CDR3 totals 16 residues. V was pared by 0 bases and J by 7 bases, with 16 bases between. The CDR3 bases are TGTGCCAGCAGCCAAGACGTCGGGGCAGGGGATAATGAGCAGTTCTTC. Translated, it gives CASSQDVGAGDNEQFF.

The chain is built from TRBV5-4 and TRBJ2-1; D may be TRBD1 (8 bases). CDR1 SGHNT and CDR2 YYREEE come from the germline V gene (reference sequence). V lost 2 bases and J lost 8, with 14 bases in between. The CDR3 contains 14 residues. Here the CDR3 reads CASSLQGGPDEQFF. The CDR3, as DNA: TGTGCCAGCAGCTTACAGGGGGGGCCTGATGAGCAGTTCTTC.

The chain carries TRBV12-5 and TRBJ2-7; D is perhaps TRBD2 (6 bases). Trimming shortened V by 0 bases and J by 3 bases, and 12 bases separated the two germline ends. The CDR3 is 15 residues long. Germline assignment: CDR1 LGHNT and CDR2 FRNRAP. CDR3 in amino acids: CASGLVLGGNYEQYF. For the CDR3, the DNA is TGTGCTAGTGGTTTGGTACTGGGGGGAAACTACGAGCAGTACTTC.

For this clone: Mismatch with germline at one junction end may stem from a read error. The rearrangement joins TRBV7-7 to TRBJ1-6; D gene unclear. The CDR3 contains 15 residues. Germline V gene lookup returns CDR1 SSHAT and CDR2 FNYEAQ (reference sequence). CDR3 DNA: TGTGCTAGCAGTCCTCCCAGTCTTAATAATTCACCCCTCCACTTT. It yields the protein CASSPPSLNNSPLHF.

This sequence joins TRBV14 and TRBJ2-6; D possibly corresponds to TRBD2 (6 bases). The V end lost 1 base, the J end lost 2 bases, and 12 bases lay between the germline ends. This CDR3 is 17 amino acids long. Germline V CDR1 and CDR2: SGHDN, FVKESK. Here the CDR3 DNA reads TGTGCCAGCAGCCAAGGAGCGTGGGGGGCTGGGGCCAACGTCCTGACTTTC. Translating it yields CASSQGAWGAGANVLTF.

The chain has TRBV29-1 and TRBJ1-5; D uncertain. CDR3 size: 12 residues. Germline V gene lookup returns CDR1 SQVTM and CDR2 ANQGSEA. Trimming shortened V by 4 bases and J by 0 bases, and 4 bases separated the two germline ends. CDR3 DNA: TGCAGCGTTGGGCATAGCAATCAGCCCCAGCATTTT. This sequence encodes CSVGHSNQPQHF.

The chain joins TRBV5-4 to TRBJ1-1, with D uncertain. Looked up from germline, CDR1 is SGHNT and CDR2 is YYREEE (reference sequence). Trimming cost V 0 bases and J 6 bases, with 12 bases left between them. This CDR3 comprises 14 residues. The CDR3 nucleotides read TGTGCCAGCAGCTTGGTTCAGTCGGGTGCTGAAGCTTTCTTT. As protein: CASSLVQSGAEAFF.

The J gene is TRBJ1-3, the V gene TRBV19; possibly TRBD1 for D (5 bases). This CDR3 has 15 residues. Trimming stripped 1 base from V and 2 bases from J, with 9 bases between. Per germline, CDR1 LNHDA and CDR2 SQIVND (reference sequence). The CDR3 DNA sequence: TGTGCCAGTAGTATAGGGGCAGGGACTGGAAACACCATATATTTT. Encoded protein: CASSIGAGTGNTIYF.

The V call is TRBV7-9, the J call TRBJ2-5; D remains ambiguous. Germline CDR1 is SEHNR and CDR2 is FQNEAQ (reference sequence). This CDR3 is built from 12 residues. The V end lost 1 base, the J end lost 3 bases, and 3 bases lay between the germline ends. The CDR3 is CASSLDKETQYF. The CDR3 DNA is TGTGCCAGCAGCTTAGATAAAGAGACCCAGTACTTC. The full variable domain, in which reference TRBV7-9 and TRBJ2-5 provide the parts outside the CDR3, is DTGVSQNPRHKITKRGQNVTFRCDPISEHNRLYWYRQTLGQGPEFLTYFQNEAQLEKSRLLSDRFSAERPKGSFSTLEIQRTEQGDSAMYLCASSLDKETQYFGPGTRLLVL.

The DNA for the CDR3 is TGTGCCTGGGGACAGGGGGGATACACTGAAGCTTTCTTT. Encoded protein: CAWGQGGYTEAFF. The genes are TRBV30 and TRBJ1-1; 10 positions match TRBD1. The CDR3 sequence is 13 residues long. Germline V CDR1 and CDR2: GTSNPN, SVGIG (reference sequence). V was pared by 5 bases and J by 3 bases, with 3 bases of the junction left unmatched.

The chain uses TRBV4-3 and TRBJ1-1; D is uncertain. The germline V gene encodes CDR1 LGHNA and CDR2 YSLEER. With 0 bases removed from V and 11 bases from J, the gap between germline ends came to 13 bases. The CDR3 is 13 amino acids. The CDR3: CASSQEHSGSAFF. For the CDR3, the DNA is TGCGCCAGCAGCCAAGAGCACAGCGGGAGCGCTTTCTTT.